This T cell receptor (beta chain) was observed in a study of blood T cells in healthy people across ages. The second PCR ran about 6 to 11 cycles with a sample-barcoded 5' primer and J-beta primers. TCRdb reanalysed the 5' RACE reads using MiXCR and keeps one entry per CDR3 protein. The sample yields 910,000 or so distinct CDR3 sequences, just over 50% seen once. This clonotype was observed a handful of times. The V gene's germline CDR1 is SGHRS and CDR2 YFSETQ. V lost 3 bases and J lost 0, with 20 bases in between. The CDR3 is made up of 18 amino acids. The chain is built from TRBV5-1 and TRBJ2-3; TRBD2 might be the D (5 bases). The sequenced sample consisted of blood. The sequence was collected from an older woman in good health. This CDR3 is CASSSQPHTGFSTDTQYF. The CDR3 region has the DNA TGCGCCAGCAGCTCACAACCTCACACGGGATTTAGCACAGATACGCAGTATTTT.